This T cell receptor beta chain is drawn from a study of PD-1 blockade in mismatch repair-deficient tumors. Overall study: Patients had over ten mismatch repair-deficient cancer types and were previously treated and progressing. The study's findings and limits: After pembrolizumab, tumor-resident clones rose rapidly, then generally contracted before radiologic responses.

About this clone itself: What it binds is unknown.

All patients were mismatch repair deficient, assessed by either PCR or immunohistochemistry. Three pembrolizumab responders had their TCRs sequenced. Germline CDR1 is SGHTA and CDR2 is FQGTGA. The CDR3 is made up of 15 amino acids. V gave up 5 bases and J gave up 3 bases, with 13 bases separating them. The table came from immunoSEQ multiplex PCR; TCRdb's copy has only in-frame clones and leaves some out. Counted here are about 68,000 clones, around 73% occurring once; the ten biggest clones make up nearly 5.5%. The sequencing here drew on peripheral blood, taken 2 weeks after starting pembrolizumab. The source is an adult with mismatch repair-deficient cancer. This chain uses TRBV7-3 with TRBJ2-2, with TRBD2 as a possible D gene (6 bases). As DNA, the CDR3 is TGTGCCAGCAGCATACAAGGAGGGGACACCGGGGAGCTGTTTTTT. Protein product: CASSIQGGDTGELFF.